The 7 T cell receptor beta chains listed next were all sequenced from one sample in a study of human T cells and chemical hapten exposure. TCRdb fed the RACE reads into MiXCR, producing one record per CDR3 protein. The repertoire consists of 190,000 or so distinct CDR3 sequences, with around 25% occurring once and the leading ten covering about 2.5%. Time point here: patch test 3, about 24 weeks after DPC sensitization. Treatment denoted: therapeutic diphenylcyclopropenone sensitization with weekly scalp DPC. Material: whole blood, obtained in connection with sensitization to the hapten diphenylcyclopropenone (DPC). The receptors shown here come from a woman aged 40 to 49 with alopecia areata. Some clones in this sample may be carry-over from other donors' samples.

The gene calls are TRBV3-1 and TRBJ2-1, with no clear D. The CDR3 runs to 15 residues. Trimming stripped 0 bases from V and 15 bases from J, with 21 bases between. Germline V gene data show CDR1 as LGHDT and CDR2 as YNNKEL (reference sequence). CDR3: CASSQEGILDAGWFF. The CDR3 region has the DNA TGTGCCAGCAGCCAAGAAGGTATATTGGACGCCGGTTGGTTCTTC.

This clonotype was seen a few times. The chain has TRBV12-3 or TRBV12-4 and TRBJ1-5; D gene uncertain. CDR3 length: 15 amino acids. V gave up 4 bases and J gave up 0 bases, with 10 bases separating them. Here the CDR3 reads CASSSLDTSNQPQHF. Written as DNA, the CDR3 is TGTGCCAGCAGTTCCCTAGACACTAGCAATCAGCCCCAGCATTTT.

This clonotype was seen only a few times. This chain uses TRBV11-2 with TRBJ2-5, with a possible D match to TRBD1 (6 bases). The CDR3 is 14 amino acids. Between the trimmed V and J ends, which lost 0 bases and 7 bases, there was a span of 12 bases. Germline CDR1 and CDR2: SGHAT and FQNNGV. The CDR3 nucleotides are TGTGCCAGCAGCTTAGAGGGACACGGAGGGACCCAGTACTTC. Protein product: CASSLEGHGGTQYF.

This clonotype has only a few counts. The chain uses TRBV6-6 and TRBJ2-5, with a possible D match to TRBD1 (7 bases). The germline V gene has CDR1 MNHNY and CDR2 SVGAGI (reference sequence). The V end was cut by 6 bases, the J end by 4 bases, with 15 bases between. CDR3 length: 14 residues. The CDR3 region is CASSPVEGAETQYF. DNA of the CDR3: TGTGCCAGCAGCCCGGTGGAGGGGGCAGAGACCCAGTACTTC.

The chain has TRBV7-2 and TRBJ2-3; no clear D. Trimming stripped 2 bases from V and 6 bases from J, with 9 bases between. The germline gives CDR1 SGHTA, CDR2 FQGNSA. CDR3 length: 13 residues. The CDR3 sequence is CASSLRLEDTQYF. CDR3 nucleotides: TGTGCCAGCAGCTTAAGGCTGGAGGATACGCAGTATTTT.

The chain is built from TRBV6-1 and TRBJ2-7; possibly TRBD1 for D (5 bases). Germline loops: CDR1 MNHNS, CDR2 SASEGT. The CDR3 extends over 12 amino acids. The V end lost 0 bases, the J end lost 5 bases, and 5 bases lay between the germline ends. The CDR3 loop reads CASSEAGHEQYF. The CDR3, as DNA: TGTGCCAGCAGTGAAGCGGGGCACGAGCAGTACTTC.

This clonotype showed up just a few times. The chain has TRBV4-2 and TRBJ2-1; a weak D match, TRBD1 (5 bases). CDR3 length: 15 amino acids. Germline V gives CDR1 LGHNA, CDR2 YNFKEQ. The ends were cut back, 0 bases at V and 6 bases at J, with 12 bases in the middle. CDR3 sequence (DNA): TGTGCCAGCAGCCAAGATAAGCAGGGCAGCAATGAGCAGTTCTTC. Amino acids: CASSQDKQGSNEQFF.